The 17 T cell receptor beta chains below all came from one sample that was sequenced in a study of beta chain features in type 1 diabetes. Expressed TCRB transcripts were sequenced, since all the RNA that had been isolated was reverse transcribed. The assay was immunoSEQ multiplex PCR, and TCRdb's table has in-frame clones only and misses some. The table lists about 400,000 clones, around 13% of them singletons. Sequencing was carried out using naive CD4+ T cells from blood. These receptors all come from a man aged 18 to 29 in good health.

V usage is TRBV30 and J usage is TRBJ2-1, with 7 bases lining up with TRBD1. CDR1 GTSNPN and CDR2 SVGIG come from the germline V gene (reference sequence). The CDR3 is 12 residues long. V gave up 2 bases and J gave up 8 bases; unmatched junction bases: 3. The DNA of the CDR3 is TGTGCCTGGAGTAGACAGGGCGATGAGCAGTTCTTC. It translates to CAWSRQGDEQFF.

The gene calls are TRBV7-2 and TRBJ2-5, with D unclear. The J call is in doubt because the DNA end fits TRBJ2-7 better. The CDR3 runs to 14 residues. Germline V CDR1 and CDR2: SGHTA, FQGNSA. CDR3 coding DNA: TGTGCCAGCAGCTACCTAGGAGTCGCCTACGAGCAGTACTTC. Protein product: CASSYLGVAYEQYF.

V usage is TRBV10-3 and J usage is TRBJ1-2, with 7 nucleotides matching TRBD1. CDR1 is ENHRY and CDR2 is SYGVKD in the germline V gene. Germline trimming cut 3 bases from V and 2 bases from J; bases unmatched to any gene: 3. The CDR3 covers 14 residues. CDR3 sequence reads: CAISDRDRNYGYTF. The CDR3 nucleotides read TGTGCCATCAGTGACCGGGACAGAAACTATGGCTACACCTTC.

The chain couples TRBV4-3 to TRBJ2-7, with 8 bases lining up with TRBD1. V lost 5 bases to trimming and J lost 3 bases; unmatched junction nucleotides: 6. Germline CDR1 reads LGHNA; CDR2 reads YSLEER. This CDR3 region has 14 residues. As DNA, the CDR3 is TGCGCCAGCAGCACACGGACAGGGAACTACGAGCAGTACTTC. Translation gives CASSTRTGNYEQYF.

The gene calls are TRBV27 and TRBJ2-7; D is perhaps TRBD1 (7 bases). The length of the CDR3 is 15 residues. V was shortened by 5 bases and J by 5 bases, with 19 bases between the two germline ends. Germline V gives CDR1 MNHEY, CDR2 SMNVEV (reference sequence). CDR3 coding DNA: TGTGCCAGCAGTCCTACAGGGGACTCCCGGGACGAGCAGTACTTC. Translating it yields CASSPTGDSRDEQYF.

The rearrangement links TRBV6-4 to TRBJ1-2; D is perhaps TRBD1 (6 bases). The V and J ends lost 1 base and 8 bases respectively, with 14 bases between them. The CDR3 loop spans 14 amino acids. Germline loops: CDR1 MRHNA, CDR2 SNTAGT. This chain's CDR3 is CASSDLTGSGGYTF. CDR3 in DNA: TGTGCCAGCAGTGACTTGACAGGCTCGGGGGGCTACACCTTC.

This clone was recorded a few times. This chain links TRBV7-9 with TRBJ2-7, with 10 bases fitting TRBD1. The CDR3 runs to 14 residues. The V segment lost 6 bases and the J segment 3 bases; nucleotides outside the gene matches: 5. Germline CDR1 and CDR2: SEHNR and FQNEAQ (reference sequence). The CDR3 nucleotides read TGTGCCAGCAGTTATGGGACAGGGGTCTACGAGCAGTACTTC. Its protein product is CASSYGTGVYEQYF. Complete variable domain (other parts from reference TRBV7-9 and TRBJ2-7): DTGVSQNPRHKITKRGQNVTFRCDPISEHNRLYWYRQTLGQGPEFLTYFQNEAQLEKSRLLSDRFSAERPKGSFSTLEIQRTEQGDSAMYLCASSYGTGVYEQYFGPGTRLTVT.

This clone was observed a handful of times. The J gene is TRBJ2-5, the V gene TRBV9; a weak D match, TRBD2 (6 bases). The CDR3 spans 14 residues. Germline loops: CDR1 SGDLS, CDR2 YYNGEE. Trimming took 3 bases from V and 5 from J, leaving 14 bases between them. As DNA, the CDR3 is TGTGCCAGCAGCGAGCGCAGGGCGGGGGAGACCCAGTACTTC. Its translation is CASSERRAGETQYF. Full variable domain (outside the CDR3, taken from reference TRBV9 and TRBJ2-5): DSGVTQTPKHLITATGQRVTLRCSPRSGDLSVYWYQQSLDQGLQFLIQYYNGEERAKGNILERFSAQQFPDLHSELNLSSLELGDSALYFCASSERRAGETQYFGPGTRLLVL.

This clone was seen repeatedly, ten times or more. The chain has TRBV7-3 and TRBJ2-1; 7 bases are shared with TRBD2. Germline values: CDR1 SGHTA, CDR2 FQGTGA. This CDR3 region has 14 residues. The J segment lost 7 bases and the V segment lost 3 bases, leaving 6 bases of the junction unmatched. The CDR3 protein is CASSFRGRMNEQFF. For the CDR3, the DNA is TGTGCCAGCAGCTTTCGCGGGAGAATGAATGAGCAGTTCTTC. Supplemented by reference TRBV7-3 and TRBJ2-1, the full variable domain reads GAGVSQTPSNKVTEKGKYVELRCDPISGHTALYWYRQSLGQGPEFLIYFQGTGAADDSGLPNDRFFAVRPEGSVSTLKIQRTERGDSAVYLCASSFRGRMNEQFFGPGTRLTVL.

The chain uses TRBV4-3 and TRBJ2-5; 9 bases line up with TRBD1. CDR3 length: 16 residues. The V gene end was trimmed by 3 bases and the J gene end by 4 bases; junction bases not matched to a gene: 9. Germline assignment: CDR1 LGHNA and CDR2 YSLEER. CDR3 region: CASSHFDRTGAETQYF. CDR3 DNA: TGCGCCAGCAGCCACTTTGACCGGACAGGGGCAGAGACCCAGTACTTC.

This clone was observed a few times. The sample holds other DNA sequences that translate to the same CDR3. The CDR3 loop is CASSLTGTYEQYF. As DNA, the CDR3 is TGTGCCAGCAGTCTAACAGGAACTTACGAGCAGTACTTC. The chain joins TRBV7-2 to TRBJ2-7; possible D gene TRBD1, 5 bases. Germline assignment: CDR1 SGHTA and CDR2 FQGNSA. The CDR3 consists of 13 residues. Between the trimmed V and J ends, which lost 6 bases and 4 bases, there was a span of 13 bases.

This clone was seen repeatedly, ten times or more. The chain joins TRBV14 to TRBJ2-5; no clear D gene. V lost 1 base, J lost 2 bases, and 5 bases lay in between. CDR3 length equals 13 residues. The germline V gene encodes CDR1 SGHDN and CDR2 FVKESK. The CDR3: CASSQVQQETQYF. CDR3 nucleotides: TGTGCCAGCAGCCAAGTACAACAAGAGACCCAGTACTTC.

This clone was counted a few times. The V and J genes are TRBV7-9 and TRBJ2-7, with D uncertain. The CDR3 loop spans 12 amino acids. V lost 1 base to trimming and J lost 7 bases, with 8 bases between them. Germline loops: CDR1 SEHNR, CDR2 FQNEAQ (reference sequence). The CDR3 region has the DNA TGTGCCAGCAGCTTAGAACGCGTAGAGCAGTACTTC. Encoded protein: CASSLERVEQYF.

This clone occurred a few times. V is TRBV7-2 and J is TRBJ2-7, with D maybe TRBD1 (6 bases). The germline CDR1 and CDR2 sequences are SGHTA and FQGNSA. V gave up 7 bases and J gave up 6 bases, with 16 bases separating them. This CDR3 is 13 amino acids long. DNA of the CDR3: TGTGCCAGCACCGCAGACAGGAATCTCGAGCAGTACTTC. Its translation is CASTADRNLEQYF.

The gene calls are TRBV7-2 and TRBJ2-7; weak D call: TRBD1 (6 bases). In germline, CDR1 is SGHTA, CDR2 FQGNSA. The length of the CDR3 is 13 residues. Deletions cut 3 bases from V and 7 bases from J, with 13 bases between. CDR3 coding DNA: TGTGCCAGCAGCTTGGTCAGACAGGAAGAGCAGTACTTC. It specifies CASSLVRQEEQYF.

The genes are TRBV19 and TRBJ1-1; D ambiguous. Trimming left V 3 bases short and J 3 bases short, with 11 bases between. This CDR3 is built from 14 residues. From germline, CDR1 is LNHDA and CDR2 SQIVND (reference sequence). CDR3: CASSMVHSDTEAFF. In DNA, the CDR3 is TGTGCCAGTAGTATGGTCCACTCGGACACTGAAGCTTTCTTT.

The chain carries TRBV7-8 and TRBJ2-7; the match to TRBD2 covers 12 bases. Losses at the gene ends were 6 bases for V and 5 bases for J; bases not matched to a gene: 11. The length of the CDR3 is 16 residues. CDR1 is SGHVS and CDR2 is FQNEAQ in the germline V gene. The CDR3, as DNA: TGTGCCAGCAGACAACATCGGACTAGCGGGATTGACGAGCAGTACTTC. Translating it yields CASRQHRTSGIDEQYF. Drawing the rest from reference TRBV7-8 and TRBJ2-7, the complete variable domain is GAGVSQSPRYKVAKRGQDVALRCDPISGHVSLFWYQQALGQGPEFLTYFQNEAQLDKSGLPSDRFFAERPEGSVSTLKIQRTQQEDSAVYLCASRQHRTSGIDEQYFGPGTRLTVT.